A selection of T cell receptor beta chains follows, all from one sample in a study of spatial heterogeneity in lung cancer. TCRdb used MiXCR to reprocess the 5' RACE reads, holding one entry per CDR3 protein. The sample records about 120,000 distinct CDR3 sequences, 10% to 15% being singletons. The sample consisted of PBMCs, taken at follow-up. Receptors originate from a male donor with early-stage non-small cell lung cancer. Both conserved end residues are part of each CDR3. A D gene is named only where the DNA matches it firmly. Some rows mark clone size as missing; the rest say once, few, many or name a class of expanded clone.

size	D	V	J	DNA	CDR3
many	.	TRBV6-2/TRBV6-3	TRBJ2-3	TGTGCCAGCAGTTACGTCCGGGGGCGTCCGGATACGCAGTATTTT	CASSYVRGRPDTQYF
.	TRBD1	TRBV20-1	TRBJ1-6	TGCAGTGCTAGACCGCGACAGGGAAATAATTCACCCCTCCACTTT	CSARPRQGNNSPLHF
.	.	TRBV28	TRBJ2-3	TGTGCCAGCAGGACGCCCTTGGGAAGGGGCACAGATACGCAGTATTTT	CASRTPLGRGTDTQYF
.	.	TRBV6-2/TRBV6-3	TRBJ2-3	TGTGCCAGCTCGAACGACGATACGCAGTATTTT	CASSNDDTQYF
.	TRBD1	TRBV4-3	TRBJ2-3	TGCGCCAGCAGTACGGGACAGGGGCACACAGATACGCAGTATTTT	CASSTGQGHTDTQYF
many	TRBD1	TRBV7-2	TRBJ2-3	TGTGCCAGCAGCTCGACAGGGGGCAGAACAGATACGCAGTATTTT	CASSSTGGRTDTQYF
few	.	TRBV3-1	TRBJ1-2	TGTGCCAGCAGTATGGGGACCGTGTATGGCTACACCTTC	CASSMGTVYGYTF
few	.	TRBV6-1	TRBJ1-1	TGTGCCAGCAGTGGCACAGCGTACACTGAAGCTTTCTTT	CASSGTAYTEAFF
few	TRBD1	TRBV20-1	TRBJ2-7	TGCAGTGCATGGGACAGGTCGGGAGAGCAGTACTTC	CSAWDRSGEQYF
many	TRBD2	TRBV11-2	TRBJ2-3	TGTGCCAGCAGCTTAGTGTCGGGGGGGACCACAGATACGCAGTATTTT	CASSLVSGGTTDTQYF
.	TRBD2	TRBV5-4	TRBJ2-3	TGTGCCAGCAGCTTGTCCAGCGGGGGCACAGATACGCAGTATTTT	CASSLSSGGTDTQYF
.	.	TRBV5-1	TRBJ1-1	TGCGCCAGCAGCTTGGACAGGGTGTACACTGAAGCTTTCTTT	CASSLDRVYTEAFF
few	.	TRBV6-2/TRBV6-3	TRBJ2-2	TGTGCCAGCAAAAGGTTCACCGGGGAGCTGTTTTTT	CASKRFTGELFF
many	.	TRBV10-3	TRBJ2-7	TGTGCCATCGGAGGCAGGGGAGGCGAGCAGTACTTC	CAIGGRGGEQYF
.	.	TRBV24-1	TRBJ1-2	TGTGCCACCAGTGAGGCGGACCTTGGCTACACCTTC	CATSEADLGYTF
.	TRBD2	TRBV7-9	TRBJ2-5	TGTGCCAGCAGCCTGGGACTAGCGCCTGGAGAGACCCAGTACTTC	CASSLGLAPGETQYF
many	.	TRBV7-3	TRBJ2-7	TGTGCCAGCAGAGATAGACAGTTTAACTACGAGCAGTACTTC	CASRDRQFNYEQYF
.	TRBD1	TRBV11-2	TRBJ1-4	TGTGCCAGCAGCTTCATGGGACAGCCTAATGAAAAACTGTTTTTT	CASSFMGQPNEKLFF
few	.	TRBV9	TRBJ1-4	TGTGCCAGCAGCCCCGGGAAGCTAAATGAAAAACTGTTTTTT	CASSPGKLNEKLFF
many	.	TRBV10-3	TRBJ2-5	TGTGCCATCAGTGAGTTCCAAGAGACCCAGTACTTC	CAISEFQETQYF
.	TRBD1	TRBV12-3/TRBV12-4	TRBJ1-4	TGTGCCAGCAGTTGGACAGGATCTTTAAATGAAAAACTGTTTTTT	CASSWTGSLNEKLFF
few	TRBD1	TRBV10-3	TRBJ1-2	TGTGCCACCCAGGGGGAGACGGTCTATGGCTACACCTTC	CATQGETVYGYTF
.	.	TRBV6-2/TRBV6-3	TRBJ1-3	TGTGCCAGACAGGGACGGGGAAACACCATATATTTT	CARQGRGNTIYF
many	.	TRBV10-3	TRBJ1-5	TGTGCCATCAGTGAAGCACAAAATCAGCCCCAGCATTTT	CAISEAQNQPQHF
.	.	TRBV4-3	TRBJ2-6	TGCGCCAGCAGCCAAGATCTCCCCCTCACCGGGGCCAACGTCCTGACTTTC	CASSQDLPLTGANVLTF
.	.	TRBV20-1	TRBJ1-1	TGCAGTGCTTACAGACAGAACACTGAAGCTTTCTTT	CSAYRQNTEAFF
.	TRBD2	TRBV6-2/TRBV6-3	TRBJ2-3	TGTGCCAGCAGGGGACTAGCGGGGCCAGATACGCAGTATTTT	CASRGLAGPDTQYF
.	TRBD2	TRBV4-2	TRBJ2-3	TGTGCCAGCAGCCAGCTTAGCGGGGGGGACACAGATACGCAGTATTTT	CASSQLSGGDTDTQYF
many	.	TRBV15	TRBJ1-1	TGTGCCACCAGCGTGGACACTGAAGCTTTCTTT	CATSVDTEAFF
.	TRBD1	TRBV4-3	TRBJ1-1	TGCGCCAGCAGCCGAGACAGGGAGAACACTGAAGCTTTCTTT	CASSRDRENTEAFF
many	.	TRBV19	TRBJ2-7	TGTGCCAGTAGCGCAGCGGTGACGAGCTACGAGCAGTACTTC	CASSAAVTSYEQYF
few	.	TRBV5-1	TRBJ2-5	TGCGCCAGCAGCTTGGTTGGGGCCCGGGTCGGGGAGACCCAGTACTTC	CASSLVGARVGETQYF
.	.	TRBV30	TRBJ2-7	TGTGCCTGGACCGAGCCAGGCTACGAGCAGTACTTC	CAWTEPGYEQYF
many	.	TRBV11-2	TRBJ2-1	TGTGCCAGCAGCTTAACAGGGATGTCCTACAATGAGCAGTTCTTC	CASSLTGMSYNEQFF
.	TRBD1	TRBV5-4	TRBJ1-2	TGTGCCAGCAGCTTGGCAGGGGGCGGTGATGGCTACACCTTC	CASSLAGGGDGYTF
few	TRBD1	TRBV6-2/TRBV6-3	TRBJ1-6	TGTGCCAGCAGCACACAGGGGGCCGGTAATTCACCCCTCCACTTT	CASSTQGAGNSPLHF
many	.	TRBV5-1	TRBJ2-5	TGCGCCAGCAGCATCCAAGAGACCCAGTACTTC	CASSIQETQYF
few	.	TRBV20-1	TRBJ2-3	TGCAGTGGGACGGGGGACTCCACAGATACGCAGTATTTT	CSGTGDSTDTQYF
.	.	TRBV5-1	TRBJ1-2	TGCGCCAGCAGCTTGGAGGGCAGCCCGTCCGGCGGCTACACCTTC	CASSLEGSPSGGYTF
many	.	TRBV5-1	TRBJ1-6	TGCGCCAGCAGCTTGGATTTAAGTCGACCCCTCCACTTT	CASSLDLSRPLHF
.	TRBD2	TRBV29-1	TRBJ2-3	TGCAGCGTGGGACTAGCGGGGACAGATACGCAGTATTTT	CSVGLAGTDTQYF
.	.	TRBV12-3/TRBV12-4	TRBJ1-1	TGTGCCAGCAAAACCGCGGGAAACACTGAAGCTTTCTTT	CASKTAGNTEAFF
many	.	TRBV7-9	TRBJ1-2	TGTGCCAGCAGCTTAGACGGACGAGGCTACACCTTC	CASSLDGRGYTF
.	.	TRBV20-1	TRBJ2-5	TGCAGTGCTAGATCATTTCGGACAATTAAACTTCAAGAGACCCAGTACTTC	CSARSFRTIKLQETQYF
.	TRBD2	TRBV9	TRBJ2-1	TGTGCCAGCAGCGTAGACGGCGGGGGGGCCAGAAATGAGCAGTTCTTC	CASSVDGGGARNEQFF
.	.	TRBV7-4	TRBJ2-3	TGTGCCAGCAGCTTAGACCGCGCGGGCACAGATACGCAGTATTTT	CASSLDRAGTDTQYF
many	.	TRBV3-1	TRBJ2-7	TGTGCCAGCAGCCAAGGGTCGGGACTGAGCTCCTACGAGCAGTACTTC	CASSQGSGLSSYEQYF